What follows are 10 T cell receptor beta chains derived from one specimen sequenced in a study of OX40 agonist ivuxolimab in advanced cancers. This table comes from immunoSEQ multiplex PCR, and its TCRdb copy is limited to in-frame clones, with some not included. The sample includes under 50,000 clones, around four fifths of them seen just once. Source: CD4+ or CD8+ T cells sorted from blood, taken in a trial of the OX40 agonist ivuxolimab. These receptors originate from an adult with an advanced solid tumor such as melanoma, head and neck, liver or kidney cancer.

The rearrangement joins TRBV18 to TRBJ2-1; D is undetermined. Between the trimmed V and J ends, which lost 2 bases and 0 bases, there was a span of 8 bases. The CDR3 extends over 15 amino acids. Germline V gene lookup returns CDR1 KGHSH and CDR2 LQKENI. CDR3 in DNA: TGTGCCAGCTCACCAGGACCCAGCTCCTACAATGAGCAGTTCTTC. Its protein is CASSPGPSSYNEQFF.

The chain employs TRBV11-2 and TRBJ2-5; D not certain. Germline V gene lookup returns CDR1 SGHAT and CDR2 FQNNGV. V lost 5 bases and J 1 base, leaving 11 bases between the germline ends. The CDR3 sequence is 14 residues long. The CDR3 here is CASSPKGFQETQYF. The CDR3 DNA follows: TGTGCCAGCAGCCCAAAGGGATTCCAAGAGACCCAGTACTTC.

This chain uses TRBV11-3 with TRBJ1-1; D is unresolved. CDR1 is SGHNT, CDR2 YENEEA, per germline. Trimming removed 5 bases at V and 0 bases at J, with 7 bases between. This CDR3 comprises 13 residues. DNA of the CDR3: TGTGCCAGCAGCCAGACGGTGAACACTGAAGCTTTCTTT. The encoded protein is CASSQTVNTEAFF.

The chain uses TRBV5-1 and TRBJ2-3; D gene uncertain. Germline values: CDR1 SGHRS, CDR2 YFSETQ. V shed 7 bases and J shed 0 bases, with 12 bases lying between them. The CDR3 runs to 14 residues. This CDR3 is CASQARTSTDTQYF. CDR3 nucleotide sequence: TGCGCCAGCCAGGCTAGAACTAGCACAGATACGCAGTATTTT.

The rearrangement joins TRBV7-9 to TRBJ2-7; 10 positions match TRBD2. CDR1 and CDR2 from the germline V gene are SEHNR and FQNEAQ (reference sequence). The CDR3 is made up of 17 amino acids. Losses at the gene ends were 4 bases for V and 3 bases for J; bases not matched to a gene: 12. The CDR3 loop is CASSSTSGIGDLYEQYF. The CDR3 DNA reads TGTGCCAGCAGCTCCACTAGCGGGATAGGGGATCTCTACGAGCAGTACTTC.

This CDR3 is CASSERDRLTDTQYF. In DNA form, the CDR3 reads TGTGCCAGCAGTGAACGGGACAGGCTCACAGATACGCAGTATTTT. The chain combines TRBV2 with TRBJ2-3; the match to TRBD1 covers 8 bases. The J segment lost 2 bases and the V segment lost 2 bases, leaving 3 bases of the junction unmatched. CDR1 is SNHLY, CDR2 FYNNEI, per germline. The CDR3 contains 15 residues.

DNA of the CDR3: TGTGCCAGCAGCCCTGGGACTTTAAACTACGAGCAGTACTTC. The encoded protein is CASSPGTLNYEQYF. The V and J genes are TRBV7-9 and TRBJ2-7; a weak D match, TRBD2 (6 bases). Germline values: CDR1 SEHNR, CDR2 FQNEAQ (reference sequence). CDR3 length: 14 amino acids. V lost 5 bases to trimming and J lost 3 bases, with 14 bases between them.

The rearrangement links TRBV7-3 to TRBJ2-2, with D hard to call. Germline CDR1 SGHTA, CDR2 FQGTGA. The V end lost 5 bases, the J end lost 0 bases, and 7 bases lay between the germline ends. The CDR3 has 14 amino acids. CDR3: CASSKTANTGELFF. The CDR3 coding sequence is TGTGCCAGCAGCAAGACCGCGAACACCGGGGAGCTGTTTTTT. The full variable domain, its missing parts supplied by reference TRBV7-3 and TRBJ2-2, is GAGVSQTPSNKVTEKGKYVELRCDPISGHTALYWYRQSLGQGPEFLIYFQGTGAADDSGLPNDRFFAVRPEGSVSTLKIQRTERGDSAVYLCASSKTANTGELFFGEGSRLTVL.

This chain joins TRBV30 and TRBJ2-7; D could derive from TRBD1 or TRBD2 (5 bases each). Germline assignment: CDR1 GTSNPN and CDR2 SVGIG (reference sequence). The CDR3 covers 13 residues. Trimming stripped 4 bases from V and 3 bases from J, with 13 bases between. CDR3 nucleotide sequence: TGTGCCTGGAAACGGGACCGCCTCTACGAGCAGTACTTC. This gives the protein CAWKRDRLYEQYF.

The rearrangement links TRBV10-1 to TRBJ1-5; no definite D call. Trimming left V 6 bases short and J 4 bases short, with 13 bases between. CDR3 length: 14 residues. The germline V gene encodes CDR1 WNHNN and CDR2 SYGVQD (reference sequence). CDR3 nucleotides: TGCGCCAGCAGAACCCAAAGGGATAATCAGCCCCAGCATTTT. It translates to CASRTQRDNQPQHF.